This T cell receptor (beta chain) stems from a study of tumor-infiltrating lymphocytes in primary liver carcinoma. General study results and limits: It was in tumors, not blood, that the top-250-clone fraction was significantly higher (p = 0.039).

A word on this clonotype: Its antigen is not known. At one boundary the junction diverges from the germline segment, which might be a read error.

This CDR3 comprises 12 residues. The germline gives CDR1 WSHSY, CDR2 SAAADI. From roughly 20-30 mg of unsorted bulk tissue, DNA and RNA were co-extracted together. From 500 ng of total RNA, TCR beta-specific cDNA was reverse-transcribed using a constant-region primer. Three rounds of nested multiplex PCR with slightly modified ARM-PCR produced TCR beta libraries. Running nine to ten cycles apiece, the first two PCR rounds relied on TRBV1-TRBV30 forward primers together with a C-beta reverse primer. TCRdb processed the multiplex PCR reads anew with MiXCR; each CDR3 protein has one entry. The sample records around 80,000 distinct CDR3 sequences, approximately 70% being singletons.

Source material: tumor-adjacent normal liver tissue. The receptor's source is a man in his forties with primary liver carcinoma and hepatitis B virus infection. The chain combines TRBV10-2 with TRBJ2-1; a possible D gene is TRBD1 (5 bases). In DNA form, the CDR3 reads TGCTCCAGCAGTTTCGACAGCAATGAGCAGTTCTTC. Amino acid sequence: CSSSFDSNEQFF.